Reported below is one T cell receptor beta chain. Its specificity is not known. The source of the sample is a study of synovial regulatory T cells in juvenile arthritis. Study-level results: iaTreg cells shared more CDR3 sequences with synovial Tregs than other blood Tregs did. Compared with other blood Treg cells, inflammation-associated Treg cells had reduced TCR diversity.

The repertoire was sequenced with immunoSEQ multiplex PCR; TCRdb's copy has only in-frame clones and lacks some. The sample data list 9,000 to 10,000 clones. The CDR3 contains 15 residues. This entry has no DNA. Germline-derived CDR1 and CDR2 are ENHRY and SYGVKD. Sequencing was carried out using Treg cells from blood. Subset given: remaining (HLA-DR-negative) circulating blood Treg cells. This chain connects TRBV10-3 to TRBJ2-1; TCRdb's D call, TRBD2, is unchecked because there is no DNA. The receptor comes from a donor aged 2-29 years with juvenile idiopathic arthritis. Here the CDR3 reads CAISDWTGNLNEQFF.